These T cell receptor beta chains were read from a single sample in a study of T cells in Graves' hyperthyroidism and ophthalmopathy. Each CDR3 protein gets one entry after TCRdb re-called the multiplex PCR reads with MiXCR. Of about 340,000 distinct CDR3 sequences in the sample, about 20% were seen once. Source material: blood. The receptors originated from a woman between 50 and 59 years old with Graves' hyperthyroidism. The CDR3 runs from the conserved cysteine through the conserved F or W. Fields, in order: V gene, J gene, CDR3 protein.

v_call: TRBV20-1
j_call: TRBJ2-7
cdr3_aa: CSARDVAYEQYF

v_call: TRBV2
j_call: TRBJ2-3
cdr3_aa: CASSEQGHTQYF

v_call: TRBV20-1
j_call: TRBJ1-5
cdr3_aa: CSAGVAVNQPQHF

v_call: TRBV5-1
j_call: TRBJ1-2
cdr3_aa: CASSPTDAYGYTF

v_call: TRBV28
j_call: TRBJ2-7
cdr3_aa: CASSGTNALYEQYF

v_call: TRBV28
j_call: TRBJ2-2
cdr3_aa: CASSHLGLDNTGELFF

v_call: TRBV20-1
j_call: TRBJ1-1
cdr3_aa: CSARRGQGNTEAFF

v_call: TRBV9
j_call: TRBJ2-3
cdr3_aa: CASSHMSGDDTQYF

v_call: TRBV19
j_call: TRBJ2-1
cdr3_aa: CASSIAAFDEQFF

v_call: TRBV6-1
j_call: TRBJ2-4
cdr3_aa: CASSTIGQGMAKNIQYF

v_call: TRBV28
j_call: TRBJ2-1
cdr3_aa: CASSSPGLYNEQFF

v_call: TRBV10-3
j_call: TRBJ2-6
cdr3_aa: CAIRDRTSGANVLTF

v_call: TRBV12-3/TRBV12-4
j_call: TRBJ1-5
cdr3_aa: CASSLAWANQPQHF

v_call: TRBV7-3
j_call: TRBJ2-3
cdr3_aa: CASSLARGDGDTQYF

v_call: TRBV7-9
j_call: TRBJ2-1
cdr3_aa: CASSRIPERNNEQFF

v_call: TRBV20-1
j_call: TRBJ2-2
cdr3_aa: CSARDAANTGELFF